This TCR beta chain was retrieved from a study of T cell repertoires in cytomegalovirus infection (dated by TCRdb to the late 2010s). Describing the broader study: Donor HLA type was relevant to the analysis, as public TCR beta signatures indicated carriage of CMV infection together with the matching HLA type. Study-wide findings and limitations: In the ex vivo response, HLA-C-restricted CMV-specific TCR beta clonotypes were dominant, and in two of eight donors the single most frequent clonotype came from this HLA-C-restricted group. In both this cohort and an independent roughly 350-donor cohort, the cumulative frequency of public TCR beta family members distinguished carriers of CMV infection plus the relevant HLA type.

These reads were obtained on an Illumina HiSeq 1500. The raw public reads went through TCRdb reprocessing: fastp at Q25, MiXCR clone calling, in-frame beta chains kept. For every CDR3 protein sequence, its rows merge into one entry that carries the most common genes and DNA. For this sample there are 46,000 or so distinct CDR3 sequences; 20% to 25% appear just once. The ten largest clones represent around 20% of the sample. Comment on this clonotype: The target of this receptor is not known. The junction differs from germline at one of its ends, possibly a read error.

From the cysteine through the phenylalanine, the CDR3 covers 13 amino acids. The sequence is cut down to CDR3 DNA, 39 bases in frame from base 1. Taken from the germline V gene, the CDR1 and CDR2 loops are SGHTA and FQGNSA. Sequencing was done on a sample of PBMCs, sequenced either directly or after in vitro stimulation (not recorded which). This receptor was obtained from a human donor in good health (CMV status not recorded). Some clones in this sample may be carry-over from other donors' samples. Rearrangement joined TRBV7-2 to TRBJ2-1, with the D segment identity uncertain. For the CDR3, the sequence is CASSDPPFDEQWF. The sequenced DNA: TGTGCCAGCAGCGACCCCCCTTTCGATGAGCAGTGGTTC.